The present TCR beta chain was sequenced within a study of control samples from healthy donors and cancer patients. This CDR3 region has 15 residues. Trimming at V came to 4 bases and at J to 4 bases, leaving 3 bases not matched to a gene. CDR1 and CDR2 (germline): SGHAT, FQNNGV. The table came from immunoSEQ multiplex PCR; TCRdb's copy has only in-frame clones and leaves some out. The sample shows 60,000 to 75,000 clones, 65% to 90% of them seen only once. This clone has only one observation. This chain connects TRBV11-2 to TRBJ2-2; TRBD1 agrees at 10 bases. Sample: blood. The sequence was collected from a man aged 40-49 years in good health. The CDR3 DNA reads TGTGCCAGCAGCTGGGGGACAGGGGTCACCGGGGAGCTGTTTTTT. Its protein product is CASSWGTGVTGELFF. The whole variable domain, remainder taken from reference TRBV11-2 and TRBJ2-2, is EAGVAQSPRYKIIEKRQSVAFWCNPISGHATLYWYQQILGQGPKLLIQFQNNGVVDDSQLPKDRFSAERLKGVDSTLKIQPAKLEDSAVYLCASSWGTGVTGELFFGEGSRLTVL.